Shown below are 30 T cell receptor beta chains from a single sample sequenced in a study of radiotherapy plus CTLA-4 blockade in lung cancer. TCRdb's table, derived via immunoSEQ multiplex PCR, lists solely in-frame clones and lacks some. Of 90,000 to 100,000 clones listed, around 84% were seen once; the top ten hold about 26%. The sequencing used peripheral blood, collected from a patient treated with radiotherapy plus ipilimumab. These TCRs come from a human donor with non-small cell lung cancer that progressed on radiotherapy plus ipilimumab.

This clone was detected only once. The chain links TRBV5-4 to TRBJ1-6; D is perhaps TRBD1 (5 bases). The CDR3 is 15 amino acids. The germline gives CDR1 SGHNT, CDR2 YYREEE (reference sequence). V was trimmed by 3 bases and J by 6 bases, leaving 13 bases between them. The CDR3 nucleotides are TGTGCCAGCAGCTCCCCCCAGGGTACTAATTCACCCCTCCACTTT. It yields the protein CASSSPQGTNSPLHF.

V usage is TRBV30 and J usage is TRBJ2-1; TRBD2 aligns across 13 bases. The CDR3 has 16 amino acids. Germline assignment: CDR1 GTSNPN and CDR2 SVGIG (reference sequence). Trimming removed 2 bases from V and 9 bases from J; junction bases left unmatched: 10. The CDR3 region is CAWSPGTSGARGEQFF. CDR3 sequence (DNA): TGTGCCTGGAGTCCTGGGACTAGCGGGGCCCGGGGTGAGCAGTTCTTC.

V gene TRBV5-4 combines with J gene TRBJ2-1; no clear D. Germline V gives CDR1 SGHNT, CDR2 YYREEE (reference sequence). The CDR3 covers 13 residues. V lost 0 bases to trimming and J lost 7 bases, with 8 bases between them. The CDR3, as DNA: TGTGCCAGCAGCTTGGTTGGCCAGAATGAGCAGTTCTTC. Its translation is CASSLVGQNEQFF.

The chain uses TRBV7-2 and TRBJ1-4, with D hard to call. Trimming pared 1 base from V and 6 bases from J, leaving 3 bases between. The CDR3 has 12 amino acids. The germline V gene has CDR1 SGHTA and CDR2 FQGNSA. CDR3 amino acids: CASSLVHEKLFF. Here the CDR3 DNA reads TGTGCCAGCAGCTTAGTGCATGAAAAACTGTTTTTT.

This chain uses TRBV5-8 with TRBJ2-3, with 11 bases lining up with TRBD2. Germline CDR1 reads SGHTS; CDR2 reads YDEGEE. Trimming took 4 bases from V and 1 from J; bases not matched to a gene: 5. The CDR3 extends over 16 amino acids. CDR3 loop: CASSEGTSGRTDTQYF. The CDR3 nucleotides read TGTGCCAGCAGCGAGGGGACTAGCGGACGCACAGATACGCAGTATTTT.

V usage is TRBV4-2 and J usage is TRBJ2-2, with 9 bases matching TRBD1. V lost 1 base to trimming and J lost 7 bases; unmatched junction nucleotides: 7. The germline CDR1 and CDR2 sequences are LGHNA and YNFKEQ. The CDR3 contains 16 residues. CDR3 residues: CASSQGTGDRDGELFF. CDR3 DNA: TGTGCCAGCAGCCAAGGGACAGGGGATCGGGACGGGGAGCTGTTTTTT.

The chain has TRBV6-5 and TRBJ1-1; no reliable D call. The CDR3 loop spans 12 amino acids. V gave up 0 bases and J gave up 5 bases, with 4 bases separating them. Germline CDR1 is MNHEY and CDR2 is SVGAGI. CDR3 sequence reads: CASSYSRTEAFF. CDR3 nucleotide sequence: TGTGCCAGCAGTTACTCGAGAACTGAAGCTTTCTTT.

This sequence joins TRBV14 and TRBJ1-1; D ambiguous. This CDR3 comprises 14 residues. Germline-derived CDR1 and CDR2 are SGHDN and FVKESK. V was shortened by 1 base and J by 2 bases, with 8 bases between the two germline ends. CDR3 loop: CASSQVQFNTEAFF. The CDR3 coding sequence is TGTGCCAGCAGCCAAGTTCAGTTCAACACTGAAGCTTTCTTT.

The V call is TRBV19, the J call TRBJ2-5; D remains unclear. Trimming left V 2 bases short and J 2 bases short, with 12 bases between. CDR1 LNHDA and CDR2 SQIVND come from the germline V gene (reference sequence). There are 15 residues in the CDR3. CDR3 loop: CASSIYHGQQETQYF. In nucleotides, the CDR3 is TGTGCCAGTAGTATATATCACGGCCAACAAGAGACCCAGTACTTC.

The chain recombines TRBV6-1 with TRBJ2-7; no definite D call. This CDR3 is 15 amino acids long. Germline CDR1 is MNHNS and CDR2 is SASEGT. Trimming removed 1 base at V and 2 bases at J, with 12 bases between. CDR3 bases: TGTGCCAGCAGTGAAGTATTGTGGCTAGCCTACGAGCAGTACTTC. It encodes CASSEVLWLAYEQYF.

This chain joins TRBV11-3 and TRBJ2-5, with D unresolved. Germline values: CDR1 SGHNT, CDR2 YENEEA. The CDR3 spans 12 residues. V was clipped by 5 bases and J by 2 bases, with 6 bases between them. DNA for the CDR3: TGTGCCAGCAGCCAGAGACAAGAGACCCAGTACTTC. Protein: CASSQRQETQYF.

This chain links TRBV5-6 with TRBJ2-2; 8 bases fit TRBD2. In germline, CDR1 is SGHDT, CDR2 YYEEEE. The CDR3 covers 15 residues. The V gene end was trimmed by 5 bases and the J gene end by 2 bases; junction bases not matched to a gene: 5. In DNA form, the CDR3 reads TGTGCCAGCAGGCGCACTAGCGGTAACACCGGGGAGCTGTTTTTT. Translation gives CASRRTSGNTGELFF.

The chain combines TRBV14 with TRBJ2-7; D call uncertain. V shed 3 bases and J shed 0 bases, with 21 bases lying between them. The germline CDR1 and CDR2 sequences are SGHDN and FVKESK. The CDR3 length is 18 residues. CDR3 in DNA: TGTGCCAGCAGCCATGAATCCCCAATCCGCTTCGGCTCCTACGAGCAGTACGTC. Its translation: CASSHESPIRFGSYEQYV.

The chain carries TRBV28 and TRBJ1-4; D ambiguous. The CDR3 has 13 residues. V lost 5 bases to trimming and J lost 8 bases, with 12 bases between them. The V gene's germline CDR1 is MDHEN and CDR2 SYDVKM. CDR3 DNA: TGTGCCAGCAGTAAAACGTGGGAGGAAAAACTGTTTTTT. This encodes CASSKTWEEKLFF. The full variable domain, with the rest looked up from reference TRBV28 and TRBJ1-4, is DVKVTQSSRYLVKRTGEKVFLECVQDMDHENMFWYRQDPGLGLRLIYFSYDVKMKEKGDIPEGYSVSREKKERFSLILESASTNQTSMYLCASSKTWEEKLFFGSGTQLSVL.

This sequence joins TRBV9 and TRBJ1-1; TRBD1 is a possible D gene (6 bases). The V gene's germline CDR1 is SGDLS and CDR2 YYNGEE. This CDR3 contains 18 residues. The V end lost 0 bases, the J end lost 0 bases, and 18 bases lay between the germline ends. As DNA, the CDR3 is TGTGCCAGCAGCGTAGGTATCGGGGGGGCTGAAATGAACACTGAAGCTTTCTTT. As protein: CASSVGIGGAEMNTEAFF.

The CDR3 protein is CASSLPTTYEQYF. CDR3 in DNA: TGTGCCAGCAGCTTGCCCACTACCTACGAGCAGTACTTC. V and J are TRBV7-9 and TRBJ2-7; D is ambiguous. Deletions cut 3 bases from V and 2 bases from J, with 8 bases between. The CDR3 covers 13 residues. Per the germline V gene, CDR1 is SEHNR and CDR2 is FQNEAQ (reference sequence). Filled out from reference TRBV7-9 and TRBJ2-7, the complete variable domain reads DTGVSQNPRHKITKRGQNVTFRCDPISEHNRLYWYRQTLGQGPEFLTYFQNEAQLEKSRLLSDRFSAERPKGSFSTLEIQRTEQGDSAMYLCASSLPTTYEQYFGPGTRLTVT.

The rearrangement uses TRBV30 and TRBJ2-5; TRBD2 matches 8 bases. J lost 4 bases, V lost 0 bases, and 7 bases had no gene match. The CDR3 covers 15 residues. Germline V gene data show CDR1 as GTSNPN and CDR2 as SVGIG (reference sequence). This chain's CDR3 is CAWSVRSLAGETQYF. The DNA of the CDR3 is TGTGCCTGGAGTGTAAGAAGCCTAGCGGGAGAGACCCAGTACTTC.

The gene calls are TRBV5-1 and TRBJ2-5; 14 bases match TRBD2. Germline lookup yields CDR1 SGHRS and CDR2 YFSETQ. Trimming cost V 4 bases and J 5 bases; bases outside gene matches: 10. The CDR3 length is 17 residues. Here the CDR3 DNA reads TGCGCCAGCAGCGCGGGACTAGCGGGAGAGGAGAATGAGACCCAGTACTTC. Protein: CASSAGLAGEENETQYF.

As DNA, the CDR3 is TGTGCCAGCAGCTCAACTAGCACAGATACGCAGTATTTT. Its protein product is CASSSTSTDTQYF. The chain is built from TRBV5-6 and TRBJ2-3; no reliable D call. The CDR3 is 13 amino acids. The germline gives CDR1 SGHDT, CDR2 YYEEEE. V lost 3 bases and J lost 0, with 5 bases in between.

Worth noting for this clone: The sample carries other DNA sequences with the same CDR3. This chain uses TRBV6-1 with TRBJ2-1; TRBD2 might be the D (5 bases). V shed 5 bases and J shed 10 bases, with 9 bases lying between them. Looked up from germline, CDR1 is MNHNS and CDR2 is SASEGT. CDR3 length equals 11 residues. CDR3 bases: TGTGCCAGCAGTTATCCGGGGGAGCAGTTCTTC. It translates to CASSYPGEQFF.

This sequence joins TRBV14 and TRBJ2-1; a weak D match, TRBD2 (5 bases). CDR3 length equals 16 residues. The V and J ends lost 2 bases and 8 bases respectively, with 19 bases between them. Germline CDR1 is SGHDN and CDR2 is FVKESK. The CDR3 DNA is TGTGCCAGCAGCCAACGTTGGCGTGGGAGACTCGATGAGCAGTTCTTC. It codes for CASSQRWRGRLDEQFF.

The chain carries TRBV27 and TRBJ1-4, with 9 bases identical to TRBD1. The CDR3 totals 15 residues. Germline V gene data show CDR1 as MNHEY and CDR2 as SMNVEV (reference sequence). Trimming took 6 bases from V and 7 from J; bases not matched to a gene: 9. The CDR3: CASSRWTGVIEKLFF. The CDR3 DNA reads TGTGCCAGCAGCCGGTGGACAGGGGTGATTGAAAAACTGTTTTTT.

The chain joins TRBV18 to TRBJ2-7, with TRBD1 as a possible D gene (6 bases). From germline, CDR1 is KGHSH and CDR2 LQKENI. This CDR3 spans 13 amino acids. V lost 6 bases and J lost 5, with 14 bases in between. Written as DNA, the CDR3 is TGTGCCAGCTCGCAAAACAGGGCGGACGAGCAGTACGTC. It specifies CASSQNRADEQYV.

The chain recombines TRBV19 with TRBJ1-5, with no clear D. The V end was cut by 5 bases, the J end by 6 bases, with 8 bases between. Germline-derived CDR1 and CDR2 are LNHDA and SQIVND (reference sequence). The CDR3 is 12 amino acids. The CDR3 is CASSPLSQPQHF. The CDR3 nucleotides are TGTGCCAGTAGTCCGTTATCTCAGCCCCAGCATTTT.

This sequence joins TRBV5-1 and TRBJ2-2; 8 bases align to TRBD1. The CDR3 length is 13 residues. Germline CDR1 SGHRS, CDR2 YFSETQ. V trimming: 4 bases; J trimming: 6 bases; junction bases outside the gene matches: 2. CDR3: CASSPTGAGELFF. The CDR3 DNA is TGCGCCAGCAGCCCGACAGGGGCCGGGGAGCTGTTTTTT.

The chain combines TRBV2 with TRBJ1-5; D call uncertain. This CDR3 region has 14 residues. Trimming left V 3 bases short and J 2 bases short, with 8 bases between. Germline CDR1 SNHLY, CDR2 FYNNEI. DNA of the CDR3: TGTGCCAGCAGTGAGGGAGCACGCAATCAGCCCCAGCATTTT. It yields the protein CASSEGARNQPQHF.

This clone was counted once. The gene calls are TRBV7-3 and TRBJ2-1; 7 nucleotides line up with TRBD1. This CDR3 has 13 amino acids. V lost 3 bases and J lost 6; bases outside the gene matches: 2. CDR1 and CDR2 (germline): SGHTA, FQGTGA. This chain's CDR3 is CASSFAGGNEQFF. As DNA, the CDR3 is TGTGCCAGCAGCTTCGCAGGGGGCAATGAGCAGTTCTTC.

This clone was seen just once. V and J are TRBV6-6 and TRBJ1-3; 9 bases match TRBD1. The CDR3 has 16 amino acids. The junction had 7 bases not matched to a gene; V was cut back by 7 bases and J by 0 bases. In germline, CDR1 is MNHNY, CDR2 SVGAGI (reference sequence). In DNA form, the CDR3 reads TGTGCCAGCAATATCGGGACAGGGACCTCTGGAAACACCATATATTTT. It yields the protein CASNIGTGTSGNTIYF.

This clone was observed once. For the CDR3, the DNA is TGCAGCGTTGGAAGAGCGGGAGGGCTGGAGACCCAGTACTTC. Its translation: CSVGRAGGLETQYF. The V gene is TRBV29-1, the J gene TRBJ2-5, with TRBD2 identical over 10 bases. V lost 4 bases to trimming and J lost 5 bases; unmatched junction nucleotides: 7. This CDR3 is 14 amino acids long. CDR1 and CDR2 from the germline V gene are SQVTM and ANQGSEA.

V usage is TRBV6-5 and J usage is TRBJ2-1; 9 bases fit TRBD1. CDR3 size: 12 residues. V lost 7 bases to trimming and J lost 9 bases; unmatched junction nucleotides: 4. Germline CDR1 MNHEY, CDR2 SVGAGI. The CDR3: CASTDRGAEQFF. CDR3 nucleotides: TGTGCCAGCACTGACAGGGGGGCTGAGCAGTTCTTC.